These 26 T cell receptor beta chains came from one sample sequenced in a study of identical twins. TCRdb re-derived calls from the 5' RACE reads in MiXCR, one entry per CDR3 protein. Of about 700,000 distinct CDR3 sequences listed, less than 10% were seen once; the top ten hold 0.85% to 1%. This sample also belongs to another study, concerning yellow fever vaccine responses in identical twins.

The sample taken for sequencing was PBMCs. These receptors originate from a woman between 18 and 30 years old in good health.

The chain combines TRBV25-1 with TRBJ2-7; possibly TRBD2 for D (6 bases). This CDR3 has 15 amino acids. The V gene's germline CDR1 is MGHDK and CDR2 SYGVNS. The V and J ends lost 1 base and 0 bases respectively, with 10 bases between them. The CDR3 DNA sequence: TGTGCCAGCAGTGAATTGGGAGGAACCTCCTACGAGCAGTACTTC. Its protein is CASSELGGTSYEQYF.

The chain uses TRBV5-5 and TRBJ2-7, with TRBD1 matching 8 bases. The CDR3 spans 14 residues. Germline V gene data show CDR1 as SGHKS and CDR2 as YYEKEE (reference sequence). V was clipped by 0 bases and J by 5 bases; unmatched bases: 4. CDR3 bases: TGTGCCAGCAGCTTGGGACAGGGGCCCCACGAGCAGTACTTC. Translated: CASSLGQGPHEQYF. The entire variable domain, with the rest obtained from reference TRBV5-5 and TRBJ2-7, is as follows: DAGVTQSPTHLIKTRGQQVTLRCSPISGHKSVSWYQQVLGQGPQFIFQYYEKEERGRGNFPDRFSARQFPNYSSELNVNALLLGDSALYLCASSLGQGPHEQYFGPGTRLTVT.

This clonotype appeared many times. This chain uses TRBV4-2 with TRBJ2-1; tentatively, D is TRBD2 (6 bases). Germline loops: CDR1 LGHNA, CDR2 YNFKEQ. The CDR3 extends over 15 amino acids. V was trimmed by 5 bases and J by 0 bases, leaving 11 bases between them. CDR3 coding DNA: TGTGCCAGCAGCGAGGCGGGGAGCTCCTACAATGAGCAGTTCTTC. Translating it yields CASSEAGSSYNEQFF.

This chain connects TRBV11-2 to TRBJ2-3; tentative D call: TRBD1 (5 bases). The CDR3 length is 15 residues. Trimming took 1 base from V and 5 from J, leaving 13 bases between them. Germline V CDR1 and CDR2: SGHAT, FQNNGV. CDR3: CASSLGPGWGDTQYF. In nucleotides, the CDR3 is TGTGCCAGCAGCTTAGGGCCAGGGTGGGGAGATACGCAGTATTTT.

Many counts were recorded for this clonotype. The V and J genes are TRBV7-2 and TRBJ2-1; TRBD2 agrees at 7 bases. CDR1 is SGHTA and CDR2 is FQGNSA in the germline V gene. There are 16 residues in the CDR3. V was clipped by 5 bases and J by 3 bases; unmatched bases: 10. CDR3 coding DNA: TGTGCCAGCAGCATAAGATCCGGGACTAACTACAATGAGCAGTTCTTC. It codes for CASSIRSGTNYNEQFF.

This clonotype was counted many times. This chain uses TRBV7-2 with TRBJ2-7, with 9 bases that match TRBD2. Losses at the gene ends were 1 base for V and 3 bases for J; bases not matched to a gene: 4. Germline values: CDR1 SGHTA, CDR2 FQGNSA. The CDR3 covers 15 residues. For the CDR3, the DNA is TGTGCCAGCAGCTTAGTTCCAGCGGGAGGCTACGAGCAGTACTTC. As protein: CASSLVPAGGYEQYF. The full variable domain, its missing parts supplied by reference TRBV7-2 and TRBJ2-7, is GAGVSQSPSNKVTEKGKDVELRCDPISGHTALYWYRQSLGQGLEFLIYFQGNSAPDKSGLPSDRFSAERTGGSVSTLTIQRTQQEDSAVYLCASSLVPAGGYEQYFGPGTRLTVT.

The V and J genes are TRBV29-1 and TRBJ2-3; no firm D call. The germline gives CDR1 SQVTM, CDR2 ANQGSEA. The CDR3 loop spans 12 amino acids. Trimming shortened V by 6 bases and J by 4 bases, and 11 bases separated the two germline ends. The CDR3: CSVPEVPDTQYF. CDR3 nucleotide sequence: TGCAGCGTCCCTGAGGTCCCAGATACGCAGTATTTT.

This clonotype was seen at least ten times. The DNA of the CDR3 is TGTGCCAGCCAGCGAGGGCCCGGGGAGCAGTTCTTC. This encodes CASQRGPGEQFF. The chain employs TRBV7-8 and TRBJ2-1; D perhaps matches TRBD2 (5 bases). The CDR3 is made up of 12 amino acids. Germline CDR1 and CDR2: SGHVS and FQNEAQ. The ends were cut back, 8 bases at V and 10 bases at J, with 15 bases in the middle. Supplemented by reference TRBV7-8 and TRBJ2-1, the full variable domain reads GAGVSQSPRYKVAKRGQDVALRCDPISGHVSLFWYQQALGQGPEFLTYFQNEAQLDKSGLPSDRFFAERPEGSVSTLKIQRTQQEDSAVYLCASQRGPGEQFFGPGTRLTVL.

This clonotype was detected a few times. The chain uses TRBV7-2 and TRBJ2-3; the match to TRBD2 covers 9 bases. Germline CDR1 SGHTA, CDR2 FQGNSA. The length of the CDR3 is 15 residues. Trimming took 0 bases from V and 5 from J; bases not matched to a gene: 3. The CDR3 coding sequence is TGTGCCAGCAGCTTAGCCAGTAGCGGGGGAGATACGCAGTATTTT. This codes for CASSLASSGGDTQYF.

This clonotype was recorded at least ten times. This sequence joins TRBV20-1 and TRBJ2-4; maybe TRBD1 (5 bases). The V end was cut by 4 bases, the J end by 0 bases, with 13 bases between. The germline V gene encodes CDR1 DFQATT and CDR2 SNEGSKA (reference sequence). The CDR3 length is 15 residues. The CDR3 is CSAKGQQLAKNIQYF. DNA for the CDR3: TGCAGTGCTAAAGGACAACAACTAGCCAAAAACATTCAGTACTTC.

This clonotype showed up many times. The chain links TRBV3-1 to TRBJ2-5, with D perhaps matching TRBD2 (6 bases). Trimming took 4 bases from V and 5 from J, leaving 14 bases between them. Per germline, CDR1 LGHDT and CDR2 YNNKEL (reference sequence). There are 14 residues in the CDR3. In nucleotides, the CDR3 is TGTGCCAGCAGCCCTTCGCGGGGACGGGAGACCCAGTACTTC. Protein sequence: CASSPSRGRETQYF.

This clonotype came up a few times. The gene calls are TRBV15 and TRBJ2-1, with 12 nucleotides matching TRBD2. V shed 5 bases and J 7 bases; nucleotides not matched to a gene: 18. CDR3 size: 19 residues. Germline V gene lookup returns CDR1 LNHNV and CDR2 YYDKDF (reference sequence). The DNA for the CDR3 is TGTGCCACCAGCGGCCAGAGTGCCCTGACTAGCGGGAGACGAAATGAGCAGTTCTTC. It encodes CATSGQSALTSGRRNEQFF.

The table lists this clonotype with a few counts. DNA of the CDR3: TGTGCCAGCAGCTTATTAGTTGGTTTGTTTCCACAAGAGACCCAGTACTTC. It is translated as CASSLLVGLFPQETQYF. The chain employs TRBV7-2 and TRBJ2-5; the D is unclear. The germline V and J ends were trimmed by 2 bases and 2 bases, with 18 bases remaining between them. CDR1 and CDR2 from the germline V gene are SGHTA and FQGNSA. The length of the CDR3 is 17 residues. The variable domain in full, completed from reference TRBV7-2 and TRBJ2-5, reads GAGVSQSPSNKVTEKGKDVELRCDPISGHTALYWYRQSLGQGLEFLIYFQGNSAPDKSGLPSDRFSAERTGGSVSTLTIQRTQQEDSAVYLCASSLLVGLFPQETQYFGPGTRLLVL.

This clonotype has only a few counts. The CDR3 DNA sequence: TGTGCCAGCAGTTACTCGATCGGACTAGCGGGTGACTCCTACAATGAGCAGTTCTTC. Its protein is CASSYSIGLAGDSYNEQFF. The rearrangement joins TRBV6-5 to TRBJ2-1; 11 bases are shared with TRBD2. Looked up from germline, CDR1 is MNHEY and CDR2 is SVGAGI. Trimming cost V 0 bases and J 0 bases; bases outside gene matches: 7. The CDR3 consists of 19 residues.

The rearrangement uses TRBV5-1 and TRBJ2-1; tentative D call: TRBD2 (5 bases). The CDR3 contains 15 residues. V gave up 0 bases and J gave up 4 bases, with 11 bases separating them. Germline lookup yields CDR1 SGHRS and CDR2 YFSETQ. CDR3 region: CASSLVGSGYNEQFF. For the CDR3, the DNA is TGCGCCAGCAGCTTGGTGGGATCGGGGTACAATGAGCAGTTCTTC.

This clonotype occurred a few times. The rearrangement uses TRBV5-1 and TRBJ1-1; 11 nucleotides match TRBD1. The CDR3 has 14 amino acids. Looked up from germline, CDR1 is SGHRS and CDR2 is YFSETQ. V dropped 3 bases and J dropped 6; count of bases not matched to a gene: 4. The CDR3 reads CASSSGQGDAEAFF. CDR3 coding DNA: TGCGCCAGCAGCTCGGGACAGGGGGACGCTGAAGCTTTCTTT.

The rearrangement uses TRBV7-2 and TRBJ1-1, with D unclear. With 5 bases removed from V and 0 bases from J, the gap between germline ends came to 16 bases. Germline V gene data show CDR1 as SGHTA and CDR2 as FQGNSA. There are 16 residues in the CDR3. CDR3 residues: CASSGREPNMNTEAFF. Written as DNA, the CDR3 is TGTGCCAGCAGCGGCCGGGAACCCAACATGAACACTGAAGCTTTCTTT.

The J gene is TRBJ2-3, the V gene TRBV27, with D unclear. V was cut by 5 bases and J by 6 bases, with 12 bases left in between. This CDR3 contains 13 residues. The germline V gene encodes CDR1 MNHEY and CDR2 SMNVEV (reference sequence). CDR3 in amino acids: CASSEGGLDTQYF. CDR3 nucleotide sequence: TGTGCCAGCAGTGAAGGTGGGCTGGATACGCAGTATTTT.

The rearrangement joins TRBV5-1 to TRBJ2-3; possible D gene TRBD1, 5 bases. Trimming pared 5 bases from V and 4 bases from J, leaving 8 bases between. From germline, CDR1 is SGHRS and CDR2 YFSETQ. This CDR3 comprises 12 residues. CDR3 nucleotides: TGCGCCAGCAGTAAGGGGTCAGATACGCAGTATTTT. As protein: CASSKGSDTQYF. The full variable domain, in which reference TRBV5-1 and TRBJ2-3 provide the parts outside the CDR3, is KAGVTQTPRYLIKTRGQQVTLSCSPISGHRSVSWYQQTPGQGLQFLFEYFSETQRNKGNFPGRFSGRQFSNSRSEMNVSTLELGDSALYLCASSKGSDTQYFGPGTRLTVL.

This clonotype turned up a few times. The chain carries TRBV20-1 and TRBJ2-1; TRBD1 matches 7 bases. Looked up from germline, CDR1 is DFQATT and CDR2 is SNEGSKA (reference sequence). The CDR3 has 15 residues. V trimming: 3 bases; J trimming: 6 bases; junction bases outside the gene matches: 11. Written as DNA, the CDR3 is TGCAGTGCTAGCGGGGCGAGAGACAGGGCCAATGAGCAGTTCTTC. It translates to CSASGARDRANEQFF.

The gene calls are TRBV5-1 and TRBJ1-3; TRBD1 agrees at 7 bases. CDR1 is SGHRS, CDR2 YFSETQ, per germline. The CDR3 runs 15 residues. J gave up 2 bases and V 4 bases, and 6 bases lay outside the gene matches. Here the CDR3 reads CASSGTGDPGNTIYF. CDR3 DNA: TGCGCCAGCAGCGGAACAGGGGATCCTGGAAACACCATATATTTT. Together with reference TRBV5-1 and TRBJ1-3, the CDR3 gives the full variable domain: KAGVTQTPRYLIKTRGQQVTLSCSPISGHRSVSWYQQTPGQGLQFLFEYFSETQRNKGNFPGRFSGRQFSNSRSEMNVSTLELGDSALYLCASSGTGDPGNTIYFGEGSWLTVV.

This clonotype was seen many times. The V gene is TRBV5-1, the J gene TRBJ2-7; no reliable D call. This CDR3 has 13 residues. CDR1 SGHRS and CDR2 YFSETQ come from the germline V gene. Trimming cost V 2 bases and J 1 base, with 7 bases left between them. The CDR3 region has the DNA TGCGCCAGCAGCTTTGGCATTTCCTACGAGCAGTACTTC. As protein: CASSFGISYEQYF.

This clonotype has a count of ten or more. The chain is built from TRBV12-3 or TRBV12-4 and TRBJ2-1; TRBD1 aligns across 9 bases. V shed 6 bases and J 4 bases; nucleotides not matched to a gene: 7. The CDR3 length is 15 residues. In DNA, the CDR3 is TGTGCCAGCAGACAGGGGGCCATAAGTTACAATGAGCAGTTCTTC. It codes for CASRQGAISYNEQFF.

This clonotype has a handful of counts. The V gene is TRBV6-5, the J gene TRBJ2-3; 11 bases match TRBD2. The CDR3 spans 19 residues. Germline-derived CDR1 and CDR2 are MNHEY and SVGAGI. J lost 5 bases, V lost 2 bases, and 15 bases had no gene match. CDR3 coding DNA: TGTGCCAGCAGTTACCCAGGAGGGGTAGCGGGAGGGCTGGGAGATACGCAGTATTTT. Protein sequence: CASSYPGGVAGGLGDTQYF.

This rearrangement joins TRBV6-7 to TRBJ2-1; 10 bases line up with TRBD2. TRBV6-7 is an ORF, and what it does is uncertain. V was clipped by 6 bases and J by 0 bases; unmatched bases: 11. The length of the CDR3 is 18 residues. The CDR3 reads CASRKRIAGGSSYNEQFF. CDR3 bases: TGTGCCAGCAGAAAGCGGATAGCGGGGGGTAGCTCCTACAATGAGCAGTTCTTC.

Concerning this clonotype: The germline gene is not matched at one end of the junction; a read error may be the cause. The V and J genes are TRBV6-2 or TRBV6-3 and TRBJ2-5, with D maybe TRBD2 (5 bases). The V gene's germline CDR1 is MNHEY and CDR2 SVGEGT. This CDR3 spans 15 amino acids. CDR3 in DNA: TGTGCCAGGAGTTACTCTGTCGGGGTCCAAGAGACCCAGTACTTC. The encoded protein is CARSYSVGVQETQYF.